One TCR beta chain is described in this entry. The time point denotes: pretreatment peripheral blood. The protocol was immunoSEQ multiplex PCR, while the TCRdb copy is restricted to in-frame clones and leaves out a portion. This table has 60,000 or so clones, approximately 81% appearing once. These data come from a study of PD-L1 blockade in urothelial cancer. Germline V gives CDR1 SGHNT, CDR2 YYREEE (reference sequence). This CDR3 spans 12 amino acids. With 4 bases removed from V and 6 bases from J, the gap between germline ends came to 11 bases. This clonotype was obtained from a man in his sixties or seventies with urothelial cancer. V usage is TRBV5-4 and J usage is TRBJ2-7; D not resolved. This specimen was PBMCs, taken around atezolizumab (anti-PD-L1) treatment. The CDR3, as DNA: TGTGCCAGCAGCCAGGATAGTGGCGAGCAGTACTTC. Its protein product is CASSQDSGEQYF.